This paragraph covers one T cell receptor (beta chain) sequence. The target antigen is unknown. The V gene's germline CDR1 is MNHNY and CDR2 SVGAGI (reference sequence). The CDR3 spans 14 residues. Trimming cost V 0 bases and J 4 bases, with 9 bases left between them. This specimen comes from a study of T cell responses to AZD1222 COVID-19 vaccine. Study-wide findings and caveats: Two AZD1222 administrations were followed by greater Spike-specific TCR breadth and depth. Close to half of all spike-specific TCRs reportedly target regions of the variants that are unmutated. Samples come after the peak T cell response, not at day 14. At baseline, just six or seven AZD1222 recipients tested seropositive.

Assay used: immunoSEQ multiplex PCR; TCRdb lists only in-frame clones, some missing. The sample carries about 110,000 clones, 87% recorded once. The chain is built from TRBV6-6 and TRBJ1-2; D is perhaps TRBD1 (5 bases). The source material was peripheral blood, sampled on day 0 of AZD1222 vaccination. This TCR derives from an adult in good health. The CDR3 DNA is TGTGCCAGCAGTTACTCTGCAGACAGCTATGGCTACACCTTC. The encoded protein is CASSYSADSYGYTF.